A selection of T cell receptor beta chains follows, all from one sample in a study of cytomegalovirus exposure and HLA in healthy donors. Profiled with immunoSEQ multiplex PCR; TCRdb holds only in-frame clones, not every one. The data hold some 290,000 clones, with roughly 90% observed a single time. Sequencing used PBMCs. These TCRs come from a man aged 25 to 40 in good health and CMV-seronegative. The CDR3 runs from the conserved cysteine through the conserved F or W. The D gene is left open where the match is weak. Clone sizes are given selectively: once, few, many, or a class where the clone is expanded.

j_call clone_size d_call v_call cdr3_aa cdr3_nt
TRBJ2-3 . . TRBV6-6 CASRGPRGADTQYF TGTGCCAGCAGGGGCCCCAGGGGCGCAGATACGCAGTATTTT
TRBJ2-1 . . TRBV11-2 CASTGGDNEQFF TGTGCCAGCACCGGAGGGGACAATGAGCAGTTCTTC
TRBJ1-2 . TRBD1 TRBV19 CASKTGGSYGYTF TGTGCCAGTAAAACAGGGGGCTCCTATGGCTACACCTTC
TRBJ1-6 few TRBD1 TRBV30 CAFLRDRVSPLHF TGTGCCTTCCTCCGGGACAGGGTTTCACCCCTCCACTTT
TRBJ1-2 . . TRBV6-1 CASSESGSMGSYTF TGTGCCAGCAGTGAAAGCGGGAGCATGGGAAGCTACACCTTC
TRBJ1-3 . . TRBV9 CASSVEGVGNTIYF TGTGCCAGCAGCGTAGAGGGGGTTGGAAACACCATATATTTT
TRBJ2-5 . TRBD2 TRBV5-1 CASSLDPAGQQETQYF TGCGCCAGCAGCTTGGACCCAGCGGGGCAACAAGAGACCCAGTACTTC
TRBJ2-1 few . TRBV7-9 CASSSGGKLFF TGTGCCAGCAGCTCAGGGGGGAAGTTGTTCTTC
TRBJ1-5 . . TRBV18 CASSPGGENHQPQHF TGTGCCAGCTCACCAGGAGGGGAGAATCATCAGCCCCAGCATTTT
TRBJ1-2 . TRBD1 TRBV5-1 CASSPAPQGAYGYTF TGCGCCAGCAGCCCCGCCCCCCAGGGGGCCTATGGCTACACCTTC
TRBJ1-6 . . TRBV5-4 CASSLTFNSPLHF TGTGCCAGCAGCTTGACATTTAATTCACCCCTCCACTTT
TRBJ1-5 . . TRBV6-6 CASSYPPEAQHF TGTGCCAGCAGTTACCCTCCCGAGGCCCAGCATTTT
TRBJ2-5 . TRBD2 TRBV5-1 CASSAGGFETQYF TGCGCCAGCAGCGCGGGGGGCTTTGAGACCCAGTACTTC
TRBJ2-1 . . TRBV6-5 CASSFDRSSYNEQFF TGTGCCAGCAGTTTCGACAGGTCGTCCTACAATGAGCAGTTCTTC
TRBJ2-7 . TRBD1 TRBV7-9 CASSLGMGQGAYEQYF TGTGCCAGCAGCTTAGGAATGGGACAGGGGGCCTACGAGCAGTACTTC
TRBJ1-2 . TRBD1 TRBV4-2 CASSQDLQGAYGYTF TGTGCCAGCAGCCAAGATCTGCAGGGGGCCTATGGCTACACCTTC
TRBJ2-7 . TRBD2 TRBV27 CASRRSGGRSYEQYF TGTGCCAGCAGACGAAGCGGGGGCCGCTCCTACGAGCAGTACTTC
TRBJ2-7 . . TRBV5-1 CASSSSRGYGSYEQYF TGTGCCAGCAGCTCCTCCCGGGGGTATGGGTCCTACGAGCAGTACTTC
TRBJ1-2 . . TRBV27 CASSGQPSANYGYTF TGTGCCAGCAGTGGACAGCCGTCAGCTAACTATGGCTACACCTTC
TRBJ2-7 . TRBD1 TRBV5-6 CASSLSRDSFYEQYF TGTGCCAGCAGCTTGAGTCGGGACAGTTTTTACGAGCAGTACTTC
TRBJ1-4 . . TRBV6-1 CASEELGGTNEKLFF TGTGCCAGCGAAGAATTGGGGGGGACTAATGAAAAACTGTTTTTT
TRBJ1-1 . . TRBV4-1 CASSQQQGQANTEAFF TGCGCCAGCAGCCAACAGCAGGGGCAAGCCAACACTGAAGCTTTCTTT
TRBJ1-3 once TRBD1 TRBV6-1 CASSADRAVSGNTIYF TGTGCCAGCAGTGCTGACAGGGCCGTCTCTGGAAACACCATATATTTT
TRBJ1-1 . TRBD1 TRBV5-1 CASSLDRGRFAEAFF TGCGCCAGCAGCTTGGACAGGGGGCGTTTCGCTGAAGCTTTCTTT
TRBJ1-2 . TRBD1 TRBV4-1 CASSQDRGQMIYGYTF TGCGCCAGCAGCCAAGATAGGGGACAGATGATCTATGGCTACACCTTC
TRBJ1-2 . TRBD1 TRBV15 CATSRGTGGRVGYTF TGTGCCACCAGCAGGGGGACAGGGGGCCGGGTTGGCTACACCTTC
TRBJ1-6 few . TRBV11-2 CASSMGSGTYNSPLHF TGTGCCAGCAGCATGGGGAGCGGGACTTATAATTCACCCCTCCACTTT
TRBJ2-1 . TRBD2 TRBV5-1 CASSLGTTSGGANEQFF TGCGCCAGCAGCTTGGGAACAACTAGCGGGGGGGCAAATGAGCAGTTCTTC
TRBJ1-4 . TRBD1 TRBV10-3 CAISESLGQGSTNEKLFF TGTGCCATCAGTGAGTCGCTCGGACAGGGATCGACTAATGAAAAACTGTTTTTT
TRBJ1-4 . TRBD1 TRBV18 CASSRQGPNEKLFF TGTGCCAGCTCACGACAGGGACCTAATGAAAAACTGTTTTTT
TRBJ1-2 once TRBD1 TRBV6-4 CASSDQTGSGGYTF TGTGCCAGCAGTGACCAGACAGGGAGCGGAGGCTACACCTTC
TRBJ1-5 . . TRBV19 CASNINRVEGNQPQHF TGTGCCAGTAACATAAACAGGGTTGAGGGCAATCAGCCCCAGCATTTT
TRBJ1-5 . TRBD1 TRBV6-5 CASSPDRAPYQPQHF TGTGCCAGCAGTCCCGACAGGGCCCCATATCAGCCCCAGCATTTT
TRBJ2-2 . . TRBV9 CASSVVEAAELYTGELFF TGTGCCAGCAGCGTAGTTGAGGCAGCGGAGCTATACACCGGGGAGCTGTTTTTT
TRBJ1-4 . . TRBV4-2 CASSQEAGGAREKLFF TGTGCCAGCAGCCAAGAAGCGGGGGGGGCAAGGGAAAAACTGTTTTTT
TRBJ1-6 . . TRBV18 CASSPRTDNSPLHF TGTGCCAGCTCACCACGGACAGACAATTCACCCCTCCACTTT
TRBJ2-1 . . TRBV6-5 CASSYSSGASGQFF TGTGCCAGCAGTTATTCTTCAGGGGCCTCCGGGCAGTTCTTC
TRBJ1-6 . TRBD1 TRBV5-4 CASSYRGYNSPLHF TGTGCCAGCAGCTACAGGGGATATAATTCACCCCTCCACTTT
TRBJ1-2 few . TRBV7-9 CASSFGGDVEGYTF TGTGCCAGCAGCTTTGGAGGGGATGTCGAGGGCTACACCTTC
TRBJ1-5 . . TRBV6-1 CASRPTGYNQPQHF TGTGCCAGCAGACCAACAGGTTACAATCAGCCCCAGCATTTT
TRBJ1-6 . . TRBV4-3 CASSQDPRNNSPLHF TGCGCCAGCAGCCAAGATCCCAGAAATAATTCACCCCTCCACTTT
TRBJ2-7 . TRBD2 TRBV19 CASARRGAAYEQYF TGTGCCAGTGCCAGGCGGGGGGCCGCATACGAGCAGTACTTC
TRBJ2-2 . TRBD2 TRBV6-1 CASRAGTIDTGELFF TGTGCCAGCAGAGCCGGGACTATAGACACCGGGGAGCTGTTTTTT
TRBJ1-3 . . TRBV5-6 CASSLGSGGISGNTIYF TGTGCCAGCAGCTTGGGGAGCGGGGGTATCTCTGGAAACACCATATATTTT
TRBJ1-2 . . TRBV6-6 CASSNPQGSYGYTF TGTGCCAGCAGTAACCCTCAGGGATCCTACGGCTACACCTTC
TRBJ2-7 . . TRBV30 CAWSLDSSYEQYF TGTGCCTGGAGTTTAGATAGCAGCTACGAGCAGTACTTC
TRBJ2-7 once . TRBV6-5 CASRQSSYEQYF TGTGCCAGCAGACAGAGCTCCTACGAGCAGTACTTC
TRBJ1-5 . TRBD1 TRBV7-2 CASSPDRAFKPQHF TGTGCCAGCAGCCCGGACAGGGCCTTTAAGCCCCAGCATTTT
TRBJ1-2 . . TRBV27 CASSLGASGSPYGYTF TGTGCCAGCAGCCTTGGGGCTTCAGGGTCCCCCTATGGCTACACCTTC
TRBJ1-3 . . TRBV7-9 CASSFLGLGNTIYF TGTGCCAGCAGCTTCTTGGGGCTCGGAAACACCATATATTTT
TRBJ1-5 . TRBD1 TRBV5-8 CASSLFSGTGKGRDQPQHF TGTGCCAGCAGCTTGTTTTCCGGGACAGGGAAGGGCAGGGATCAGCCCCAGCATTTT
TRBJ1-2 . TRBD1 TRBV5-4 CASRTDRDGYTF TGTGCCAGCAGGACGGACAGGGACGGCTACACCTTC
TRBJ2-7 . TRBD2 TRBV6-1 CASVGPGRGGYEQYF TGTGCCAGTGTGGGACCAGGGCGGGGGGGCTACGAGCAGTACTTC